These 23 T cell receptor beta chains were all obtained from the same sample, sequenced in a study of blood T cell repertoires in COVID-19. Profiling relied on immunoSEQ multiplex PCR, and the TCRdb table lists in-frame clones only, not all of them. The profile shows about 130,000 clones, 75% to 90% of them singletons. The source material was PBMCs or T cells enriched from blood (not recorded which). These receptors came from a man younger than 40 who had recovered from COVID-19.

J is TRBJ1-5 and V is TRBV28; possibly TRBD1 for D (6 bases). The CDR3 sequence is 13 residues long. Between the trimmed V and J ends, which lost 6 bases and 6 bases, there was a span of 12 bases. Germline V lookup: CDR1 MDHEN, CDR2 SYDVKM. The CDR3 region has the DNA TGTGCCAGCAGGGGAATAGGGGGTCAGCCCCAGCATTTT. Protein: CASRGIGGQPQHF.

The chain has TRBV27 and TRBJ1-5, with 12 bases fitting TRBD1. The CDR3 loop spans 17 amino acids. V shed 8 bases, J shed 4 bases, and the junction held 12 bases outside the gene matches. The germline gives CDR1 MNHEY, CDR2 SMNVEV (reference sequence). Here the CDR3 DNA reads TGTGCCAGCTCCCCCTCCGGGACAGGGGGCAGGAATCAGCCCCAGCATTTT. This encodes CASSPSGTGGRNQPQHF.

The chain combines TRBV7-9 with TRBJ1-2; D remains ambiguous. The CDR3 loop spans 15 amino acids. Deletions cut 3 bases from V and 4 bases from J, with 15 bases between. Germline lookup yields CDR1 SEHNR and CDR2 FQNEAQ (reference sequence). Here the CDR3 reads CASSLRAAGGYGYTF. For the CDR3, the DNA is TGTGCCAGCAGCTTGAGAGCAGCCGGAGGCTATGGCTACACCTTC.

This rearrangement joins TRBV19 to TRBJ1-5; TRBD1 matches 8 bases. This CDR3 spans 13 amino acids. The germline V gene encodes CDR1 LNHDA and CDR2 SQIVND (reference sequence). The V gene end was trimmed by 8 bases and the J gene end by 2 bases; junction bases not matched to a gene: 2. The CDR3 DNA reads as TGTGCCAGTTCGACAGGGGGCAATCAGCCCCAGCATTTT. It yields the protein CASSTGGNQPQHF. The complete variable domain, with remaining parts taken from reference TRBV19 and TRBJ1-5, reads DGGITQSPKYLFRKEGQNVTLSCEQNLNHDAMYWYRQDPGQGLRLIYYSQIVNDFQKGDIAEGYSVSREKKESFPLTVTSAQKNPTAFYLCASSTGGNQPQHFGDGTRLSIL.

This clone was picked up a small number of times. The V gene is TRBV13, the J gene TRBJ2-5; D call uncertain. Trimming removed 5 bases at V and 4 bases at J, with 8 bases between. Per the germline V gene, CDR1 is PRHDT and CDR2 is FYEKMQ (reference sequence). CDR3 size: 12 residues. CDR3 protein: CASSPRGETQYF. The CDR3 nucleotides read TGTGCCAGCAGCCCCCGAGGAGAGACCCAGTACTTC.

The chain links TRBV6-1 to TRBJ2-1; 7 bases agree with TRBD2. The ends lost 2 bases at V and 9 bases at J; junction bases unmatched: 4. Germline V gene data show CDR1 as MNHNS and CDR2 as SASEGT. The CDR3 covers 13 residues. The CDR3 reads CASSELGGSEQFF. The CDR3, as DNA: TGTGCCAGCAGTGAACTCGGCGGGAGTGAGCAGTTCTTC.

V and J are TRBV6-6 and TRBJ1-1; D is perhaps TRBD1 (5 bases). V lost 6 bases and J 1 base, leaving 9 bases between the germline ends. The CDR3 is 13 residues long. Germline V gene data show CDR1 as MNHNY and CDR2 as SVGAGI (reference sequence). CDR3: CASSDDRNTEAFF. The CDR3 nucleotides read TGTGCCAGCAGCGACGACAGGAACACTGAAGCTTTCTTT.

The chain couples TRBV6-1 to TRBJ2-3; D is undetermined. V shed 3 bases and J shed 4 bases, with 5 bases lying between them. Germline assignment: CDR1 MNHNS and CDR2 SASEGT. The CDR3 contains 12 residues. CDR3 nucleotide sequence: TGTGCCAGCAGTGACCGGGCAGATACGCAGTATTTT. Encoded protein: CASSDRADTQYF.

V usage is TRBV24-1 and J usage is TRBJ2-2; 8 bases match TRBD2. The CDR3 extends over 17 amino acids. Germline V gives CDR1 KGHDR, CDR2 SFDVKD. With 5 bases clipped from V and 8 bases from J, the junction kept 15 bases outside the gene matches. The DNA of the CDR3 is TGTGCCACCAGTGGTCAGAGCGGGAGCGGATCGGTTGGGGAGCTGTTTTTT. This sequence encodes CATSGQSGSGSVGELFF.

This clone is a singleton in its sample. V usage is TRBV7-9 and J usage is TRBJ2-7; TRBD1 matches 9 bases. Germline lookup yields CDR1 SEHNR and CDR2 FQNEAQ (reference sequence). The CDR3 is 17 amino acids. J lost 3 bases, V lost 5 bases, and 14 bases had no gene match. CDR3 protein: CASSPKIGGQGNYEQYF. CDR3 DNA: TGTGCCAGCAGCCCCAAAATAGGGGGACAGGGTAACTACGAGCAGTACTTC.

Here the CDR3 DNA reads TGTGCCAGCAATGATAGCGGGGGCCGGGGGGAGACCCAGTACTTC. It codes for CASNDSGGRGETQYF. The rearrangement links TRBV27 to TRBJ2-5, with 9 bases lining up with TRBD2. Germline CDR1 MNHEY, CDR2 SMNVEV (reference sequence). The trim removed 7 bases at V and 5 bases at J, leaving 11 bases unmatched. This CDR3 region has 15 residues.

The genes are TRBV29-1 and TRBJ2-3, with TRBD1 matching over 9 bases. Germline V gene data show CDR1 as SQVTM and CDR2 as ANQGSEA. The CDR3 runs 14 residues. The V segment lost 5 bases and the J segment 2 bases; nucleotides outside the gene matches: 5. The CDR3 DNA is TGCAGCGTTAGCGGGACAGGGAACACAGATACGCAGTATTTT. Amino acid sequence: CSVSGTGNTDTQYF.

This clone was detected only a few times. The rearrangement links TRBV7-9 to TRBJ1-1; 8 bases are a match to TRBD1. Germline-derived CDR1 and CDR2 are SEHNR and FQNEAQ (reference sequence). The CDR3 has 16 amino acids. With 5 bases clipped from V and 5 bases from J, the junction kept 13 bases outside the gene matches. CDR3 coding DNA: TGTGCCAGCAGCCCAGAAGTCGGGACAGGAGGTACTGAAGCTTTCTTT. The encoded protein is CASSPEVGTGGTEAFF.

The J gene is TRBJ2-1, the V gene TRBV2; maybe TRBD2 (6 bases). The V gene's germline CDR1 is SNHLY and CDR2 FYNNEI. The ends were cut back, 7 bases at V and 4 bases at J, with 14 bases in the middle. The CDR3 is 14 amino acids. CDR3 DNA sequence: TGTGCCAGCACCCCTGGGCGGGGTTACAATGAGCAGTTCTTC. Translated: CASTPGRGYNEQFF.

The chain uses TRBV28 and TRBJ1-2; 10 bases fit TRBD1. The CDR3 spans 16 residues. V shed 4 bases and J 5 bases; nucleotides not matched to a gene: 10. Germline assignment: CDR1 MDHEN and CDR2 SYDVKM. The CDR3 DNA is TGTGCCAGCAGTTCCCCGGGACAGGGGAAACGGTATGGCTACACCTTC. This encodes CASSSPGQGKRYGYTF.

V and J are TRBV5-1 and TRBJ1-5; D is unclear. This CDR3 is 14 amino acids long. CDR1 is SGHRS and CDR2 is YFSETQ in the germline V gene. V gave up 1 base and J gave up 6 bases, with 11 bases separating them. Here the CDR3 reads CASSLSGEGQPQHF. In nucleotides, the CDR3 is TGCGCCAGCAGCTTGTCCGGGGAGGGTCAGCCCCAGCATTTT. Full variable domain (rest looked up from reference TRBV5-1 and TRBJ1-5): KAGVTQTPRYLIKTRGQQVTLSCSPISGHRSVSWYQQTPGQGLQFLFEYFSETQRNKGNFPGRFSGRQFSNSRSEMNVSTLELGDSALYLCASSLSGEGQPQHFGDGTRLSIL.

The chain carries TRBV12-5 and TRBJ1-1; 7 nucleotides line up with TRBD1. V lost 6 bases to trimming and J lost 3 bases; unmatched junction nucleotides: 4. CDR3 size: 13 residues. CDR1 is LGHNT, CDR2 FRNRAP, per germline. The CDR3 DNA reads TGTGCTAGTGGAGGGGGCCTTCACACTGAAGCTTTCTTT. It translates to CASGGGLHTEAFF.

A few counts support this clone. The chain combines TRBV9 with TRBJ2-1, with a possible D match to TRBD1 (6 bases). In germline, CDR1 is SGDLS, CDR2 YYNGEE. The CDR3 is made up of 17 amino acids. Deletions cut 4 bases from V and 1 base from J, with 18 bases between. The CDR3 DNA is TGTGCCAGCAGCCCAAAGACAGGTGGGGGTTCCTACAATGAGCAGTTCTTC. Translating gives CASSPKTGGGSYNEQFF.

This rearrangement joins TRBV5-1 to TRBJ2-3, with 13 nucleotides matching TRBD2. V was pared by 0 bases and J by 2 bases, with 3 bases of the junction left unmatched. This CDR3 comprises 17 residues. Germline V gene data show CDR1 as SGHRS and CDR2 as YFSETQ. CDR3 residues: CASSLAGTSGDTDTQYF. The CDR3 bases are TGCGCCAGCAGCTTGGCCGGGACTAGCGGGGACACAGATACGCAGTATTTT.

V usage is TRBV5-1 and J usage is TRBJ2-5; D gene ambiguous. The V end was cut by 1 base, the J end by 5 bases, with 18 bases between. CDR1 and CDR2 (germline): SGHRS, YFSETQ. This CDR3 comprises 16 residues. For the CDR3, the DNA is TGCGCCAGCAGCTTGTCCGGGTCGCTCAATTTGGAGACCCAGTACTTC. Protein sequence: CASSLSGSLNLETQYF.

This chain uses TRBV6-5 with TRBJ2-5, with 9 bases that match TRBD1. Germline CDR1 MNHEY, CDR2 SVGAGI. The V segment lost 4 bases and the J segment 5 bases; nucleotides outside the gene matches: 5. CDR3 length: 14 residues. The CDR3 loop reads CASSLTGGHETQYF. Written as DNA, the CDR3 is TGTGCCAGCAGTTTGACAGGGGGGCACGAGACCCAGTACTTC.

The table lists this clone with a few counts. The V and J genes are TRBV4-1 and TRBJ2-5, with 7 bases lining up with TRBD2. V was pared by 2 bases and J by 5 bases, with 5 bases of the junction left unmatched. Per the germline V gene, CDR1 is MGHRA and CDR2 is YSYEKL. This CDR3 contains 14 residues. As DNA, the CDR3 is TGCGCCAGCAGCCAAACCGGGGGGAGTGAGACCCAGTACTTC. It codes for CASSQTGGSETQYF.

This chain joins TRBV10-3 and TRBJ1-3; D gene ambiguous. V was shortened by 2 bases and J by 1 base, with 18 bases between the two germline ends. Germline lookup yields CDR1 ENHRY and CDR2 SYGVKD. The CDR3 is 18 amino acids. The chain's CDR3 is CAISEDNDGEFSGNTIYF. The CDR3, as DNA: TGTGCCATCAGTGAGGATAATGACGGGGAGTTTTCTGGAAACACCATATATTTT.